The 20 T cell receptor beta chains given below trace back to one sample, sequenced in a study of cytomegalovirus exposure and HLA in healthy donors. The PCR made use of 60 Vbeta and 13 Jbeta primers. TCRdb keeps only in-frame clones here, not all; method: immunoSEQ multiplex PCR. Of some 200,000 clones in the sample, about 80% were seen once. Sequenced sample: PBMCs. The receptors here all came from a man between 40 and 49 years old in good health and CMV-seronegative.

This chain joins TRBV13 and TRBJ1-1; weak D call: TRBD1 (5 bases). The CDR3 extends over 14 amino acids. The V gene's germline CDR1 is PRHDT and CDR2 FYEKMQ (reference sequence). The ends were cut back, 4 bases at V and 0 bases at J, with 9 bases in the middle. Here the CDR3 DNA reads TGTGCCAGCAGCTCTCAGGGAATGAACACTGAAGCTTTCTTT. Its protein is CASSSQGMNTEAFF.

This clone turned up a few times. The CDR3 DNA reads TGTGCCAGCAGCTCCCCCCCCCGGGAGGGATACAATGAGCAGTTCTTC. It yields the protein CASSSPPREGYNEQFF. This chain links TRBV7-9 with TRBJ2-1; 8 bases map to TRBD2. Germline-derived CDR1 and CDR2 are SEHNR and FQNEAQ (reference sequence). V lost 4 bases and J lost 4; bases outside the gene matches: 9. This CDR3 has 16 residues.

In DNA form, the CDR3 reads TGTGCCAGCAGTTCGAACAAATGGACAGGGGACCCAGATACGCAGTATTTT. This codes for CASSSNKWTGDPDTQYF. The chain combines TRBV28 with TRBJ2-3; 9 nucleotides agree with TRBD1. In germline, CDR1 is MDHEN, CDR2 SYDVKM. After removal of 4 bases from V and 4 bases from J, the junction contained 12 bases not matched to a gene. CDR3 length: 17 amino acids.

The chain recombines TRBV18 with TRBJ2-1; 8 nucleotides match TRBD2. CDR3 length: 14 residues. V shed 5 bases and J 8 bases; nucleotides not matched to a gene: 8. Germline V gene sequence: CDR1 KGHSH, CDR2 LQKENI. The CDR3, as DNA: TGTGCCAGCTCAGGGTTAGCGGGATTTTATGAGCAGTTCTTC. Protein sequence: CASSGLAGFYEQFF. Variable domain in full (rest from reference TRBV18 and TRBJ2-1): NAGVMQNPRHLVRRRGQEARLRCSPMKGHSHVYWYRQLPEEGLKFMVYLQKENIIDESGMPKERFSAEFPKEGPSILRIQQVVRGDSAAYFCASSGLAGFYEQFFGPGTRLTVL.

The rearrangement links TRBV13 to TRBJ2-5; 13 nucleotides align to TRBD2. J gave up 3 bases and V 5 bases, and 15 bases lay outside the gene matches. The CDR3 runs 19 residues. Looked up from germline, CDR1 is PRHDT and CDR2 is FYEKMQ (reference sequence). The CDR3 DNA follows: TGTGCCAGCAGCCAACAACTTCAGCCCGGGACTAGCGGGGAAGAGACCCAGTACTTC. Protein sequence: CASSQQLQPGTSGEETQYF.

The chain combines TRBV7-9 with TRBJ1-2; D possibly corresponds to TRBD1 (6 bases). Germline loops: CDR1 SEHNR, CDR2 FQNEAQ (reference sequence). This CDR3 has 15 amino acids. V was cut by 5 bases and J by 2 bases, with 15 bases left in between. CDR3 coding DNA: TGTGCCAGCAGCCTACTGGACAGTTCAAACTATGGCTACACCTTC. It is translated as CASSLLDSSNYGYTF.

This clone occurred once. V and J are TRBV2 and TRBJ1-2; D not resolved. The CDR3 totals 15 residues. Between the trimmed V and J ends, which lost 2 bases and 2 bases, there was a span of 12 bases. From germline, CDR1 is SNHLY and CDR2 FYNNEI. The CDR3 loop is CASSEPPGANYGYTF. CDR3 sequence (DNA): TGTGCCAGCAGTGAACCCCCGGGTGCCAACTATGGCTACACCTTC. Supplemented by reference TRBV2 and TRBJ1-2, the full variable domain reads EPEVTQTPSHQVTQMGQEVILRCVPISNHLYFYWYRQILGQKVEFLVSFYNNEISEKSEIFDDQFSVERPDGSNFTLKIRSTKLEDSAMYFCASSEPPGANYGYTFGSGTRLTVV.

This sequence joins TRBV4-2 and TRBJ2-3, with D perhaps TRBD1 (6 bases). The CDR3 has 15 residues. Trimming pared 1 base from V and 4 bases from J, leaving 12 bases between. Germline V gives CDR1 LGHNA, CDR2 YNFKEQ. Here the CDR3 DNA reads TGTGCCAGCAGCCAAGGTTTAGGGGGACCAGATACGCAGTATTTT. Its translation is CASSQGLGGPDTQYF.

This clone showed up just a few times. CDR3 protein: CATSRSTGVTEAFF. The CDR3 DNA sequence: TGTGCCACCAGCAGATCCACAGGGGTGACTGAAGCTTTCTTT. The chain carries TRBV15 and TRBJ1-1; 7 positions agree with TRBD1. The germline V gene has CDR1 LNHNV and CDR2 YYDKDF (reference sequence). There are 14 residues in the CDR3. V dropped 2 bases and J dropped 5; count of bases not matched to a gene: 5.

In nucleotides, the CDR3 is TGTGCCAGCACCCGAGCGGGTTTGTCTGAGACCCAGTACTTC. Protein: CASTRAGLSETQYF. The chain combines TRBV11-2 with TRBJ2-5, with D maybe TRBD2 (6 bases). The CDR3 sequence is 14 residues long. In germline, CDR1 is SGHAT, CDR2 FQNNGV. Trimming removed 7 bases from V and 5 bases from J, with 17 bases in between. Full variable domain (missing parts from reference TRBV11-2 and TRBJ2-5): EAGVAQSPRYKIIEKRQSVAFWCNPISGHATLYWYQQILGQGPKLLIQFQNNGVVDDSQLPKDRFSAERLKGVDSTLKIQPAKLEDSAVYLCASTRAGLSETQYFGPGTRLLVL.

This clone occurred once. This rearrangement joins TRBV10-3 to TRBJ2-4, with D tentatively TRBD1 or TRBD2 (6 bases each). Between the trimmed V and J ends, which lost 6 bases and 0 bases, there was a span of 15 bases. Germline V gives CDR1 ENHRY, CDR2 SYGVKD. There are 16 residues in the CDR3. CDR3 sequence reads: CAIREGEGVAKNIQYF. CDR3 coding DNA: TGTGCCATCAGGGAGGGAGAGGGGGTAGCCAAAAACATTCAGTACTTC.

V and J are TRBV19 and TRBJ1-5; D is possibly TRBD1 (6 bases). Per germline, CDR1 LNHDA and CDR2 SQIVND (reference sequence). V shed 3 bases and J shed 1 base, with 10 bases lying between them. There are 15 residues in the CDR3. The DNA for the CDR3 is TGTGCCAGTAGTATCCGGCAGGGGAGCAATCAGCCCCAGCATTTT. Residues: CASSIRQGSNQPQHF.

V usage is TRBV30 and J usage is TRBJ1-1; 8 nucleotides align to TRBD1. Per germline, CDR1 GTSNPN and CDR2 SVGIG (reference sequence). The ends lost 4 bases at V and 3 bases at J; junction bases unmatched: 7. This CDR3 comprises 14 residues. The CDR3 nucleotides are TGTGCCTGGACAGGGGGCGAGACTTACACTGAAGCTTTCTTT. It encodes CAWTGGETYTEAFF.

The chain uses TRBV9 and TRBJ2-1; perhaps TRBD2 as D (7 bases). V lost 0 bases and J lost 8, with 15 bases in between. CDR1 is SGDLS and CDR2 is YYNGEE in the germline V gene. This CDR3 spans 15 amino acids. DNA of the CDR3: TGTGCCAGCAGCGTAGCTACGGGGGGCGGTCATGAGCAGTTCTTC. It translates to CASSVATGGGHEQFF.

This clone occurred a few times. The V gene is TRBV27, the J gene TRBJ1-2, with TRBD1 matching 10 bases. From germline, CDR1 is MNHEY and CDR2 SMNVEV (reference sequence). J lost 5 bases, V lost 4 bases, and 7 bases had no gene match. The CDR3 runs to 15 residues. DNA for the CDR3: TGTGCCAGCAGTTATCGGACAGGGGGAGGTTATGGCTACACCTTC. Translated, it gives CASSYRTGGGYGYTF.

The J gene is TRBJ1-1, the V gene TRBV7-6, with a weak D call TRBD1 (5 bases). Germline CDR1 SGHVS, CDR2 FNYEAQ. Between the trimmed V and J ends, which lost 5 bases and 2 bases, there was a span of 15 bases. CDR3 length equals 15 residues. The DNA for the CDR3 is TGTGCCAGCAGCACGTTACAGGAGATTAACACTGAAGCTTTCTTT. Its translation is CASSTLQEINTEAFF.

The chain joins TRBV18 to TRBJ1-4, with D unresolved. This CDR3 has 17 residues. Germline values: CDR1 KGHSH, CDR2 LQKENI. Deletions cut 1 base from V and 2 bases from J, with 14 bases between. The CDR3 loop is CASSPRRAEGTNEKLFF. CDR3 sequence (DNA): TGTGCCAGCTCACCACGGCGAGCAGAGGGCACTAATGAAAAACTGTTTTTT.

This sequence joins TRBV28 and TRBJ1-6, with D possibly being TRBD1 (6 bases). The ends were cut back, 5 bases at V and 10 bases at J, with 9 bases in the middle. CDR1 and CDR2 from the germline V gene are MDHEN and SYDVKM. The CDR3 runs 12 residues. CDR3 nucleotide sequence: TGTGCCAGCAGTCAGGGGAAATCACCCCTCCACTTT. It codes for CASSQGKSPLHF. Supplemented by reference TRBV28 and TRBJ1-6, the full variable domain reads DVKVTQSSRYLVKRTGEKVFLECVQDMDHENMFWYRQDPGLGLRLIYFSYDVKMKEKGDIPEGYSVSREKKERFSLILESASTNQTSMYLCASSQGKSPLHFGNGTRLTVT.

V usage is TRBV5-1 and J usage is TRBJ2-1, with D hard to call. Germline V CDR1 and CDR2: SGHRS, YFSETQ. The CDR3 runs 13 residues. The V end was cut by 4 bases, the J end by 5 bases, with 10 bases between. In DNA, the CDR3 is TGCGCCAGCAGCGGAACAGTTGACAATGAGCAGTTCTTC. This encodes CASSGTVDNEQFF.

The rearrangement links TRBV4-1 to TRBJ2-7; 10 nucleotides match TRBD2. Germline CDR1 is MGHRA and CDR2 is YSYEKL. The trim removed 2 bases at V and 2 bases at J, leaving 3 bases unmatched. This CDR3 has 15 residues. The CDR3 DNA is TGCGCCAGCAGCCAAAACAGCGGGAGGGCCTACGAGCAGTACTTC. This sequence encodes CASSQNSGRAYEQYF.